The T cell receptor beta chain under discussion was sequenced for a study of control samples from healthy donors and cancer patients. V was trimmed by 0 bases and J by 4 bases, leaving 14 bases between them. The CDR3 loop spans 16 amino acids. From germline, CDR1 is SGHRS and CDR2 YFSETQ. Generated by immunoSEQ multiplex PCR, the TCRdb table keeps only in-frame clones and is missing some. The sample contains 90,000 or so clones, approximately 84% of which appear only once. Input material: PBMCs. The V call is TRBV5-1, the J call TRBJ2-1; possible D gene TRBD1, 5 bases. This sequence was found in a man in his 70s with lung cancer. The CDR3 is CASSLAGSPFYNEQFF. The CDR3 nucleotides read TGCGCCAGCAGCTTGGCAGGGTCGCCCTTTTACAATGAGCAGTTCTTC.